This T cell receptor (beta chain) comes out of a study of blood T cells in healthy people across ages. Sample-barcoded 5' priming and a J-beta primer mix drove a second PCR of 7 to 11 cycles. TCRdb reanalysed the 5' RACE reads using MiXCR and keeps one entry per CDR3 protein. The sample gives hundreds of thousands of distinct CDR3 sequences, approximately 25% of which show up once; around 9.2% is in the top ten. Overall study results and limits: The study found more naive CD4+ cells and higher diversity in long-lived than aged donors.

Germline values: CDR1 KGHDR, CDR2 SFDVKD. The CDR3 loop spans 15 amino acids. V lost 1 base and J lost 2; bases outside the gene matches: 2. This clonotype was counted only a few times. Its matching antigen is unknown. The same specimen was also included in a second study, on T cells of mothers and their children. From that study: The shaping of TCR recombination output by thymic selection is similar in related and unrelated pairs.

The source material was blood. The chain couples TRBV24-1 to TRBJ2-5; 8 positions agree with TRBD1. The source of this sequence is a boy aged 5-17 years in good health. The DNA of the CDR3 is TGTGCCACCAGTGATTTCACAGGGGGGCAAGAGACCCAGTACTTC. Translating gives CATSDFTGGQETQYF.